In this sample, the clone carrying this TCR beta chain turned up a few times. Its antigen is currently unknown. The entry originates in a study of identical twins. Findings and limits, study-wide: Excess sharing between twins was weaker in beta out-of-frame sequences.

TCRdb re-called the 5' RACE reads with MiXCR, one entry per CDR3 protein. The sample holds around 500,000 distinct CDR3 sequences, 12% to 15% seen once. Separately, the same data were catalogued under a study of yellow fever vaccine responses in identical twins.

This sequence was found in a woman under 30 in good health. The sample taken for sequencing was CD4+ T cells sorted from blood.

This CDR3 reads CASTPTGVRELFF. The DNA for the CDR3 is TGTGCCAGCACCCCAACGGGGGTTAGGGAGCTGTTTTTT. J is TRBJ2-2 and V is TRBV28; D may be TRBD2 (6 bases). This CDR3 region has 13 residues. V was trimmed by 7 bases and J by 9 bases, leaving 15 bases between them. CDR1 and CDR2 (germline): MDHEN, SYDVKM.